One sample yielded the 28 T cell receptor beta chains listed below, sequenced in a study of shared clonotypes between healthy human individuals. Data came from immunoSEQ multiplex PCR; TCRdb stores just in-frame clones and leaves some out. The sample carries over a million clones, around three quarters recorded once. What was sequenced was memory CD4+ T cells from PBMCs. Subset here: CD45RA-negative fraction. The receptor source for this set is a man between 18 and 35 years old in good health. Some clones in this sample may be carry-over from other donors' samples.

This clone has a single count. CDR3 sequence (DNA): TGCGCCAGCAGCTTTGCGGGAGAGGCTTACGAGCAGTACTTC. Protein: CASSFAGEAYEQYF. The chain has TRBV5-1 and TRBJ2-7; TRBD2 agrees at 7 bases. The trim removed 2 bases at V and 4 bases at J, leaving 6 bases unmatched. The germline gives CDR1 SGHRS, CDR2 YFSETQ. The CDR3 runs 14 residues.

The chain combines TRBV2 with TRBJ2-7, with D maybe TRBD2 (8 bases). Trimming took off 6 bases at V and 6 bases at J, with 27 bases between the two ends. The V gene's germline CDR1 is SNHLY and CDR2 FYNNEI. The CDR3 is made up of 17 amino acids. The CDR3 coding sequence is TGTGCCAGCAGGAGGGACAGAGCGGGAGCCGCCTTTGGCGAGCAGTACTTC. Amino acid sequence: CASRRDRAGAAFGEQYF.

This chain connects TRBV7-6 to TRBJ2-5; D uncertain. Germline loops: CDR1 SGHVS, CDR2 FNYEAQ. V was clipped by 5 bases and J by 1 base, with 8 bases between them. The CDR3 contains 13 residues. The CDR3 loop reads CASSQDPQETQYF. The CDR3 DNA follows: TGTGCCAGCAGCCAGGATCCCCAAGAGACCCAGTACTTC.

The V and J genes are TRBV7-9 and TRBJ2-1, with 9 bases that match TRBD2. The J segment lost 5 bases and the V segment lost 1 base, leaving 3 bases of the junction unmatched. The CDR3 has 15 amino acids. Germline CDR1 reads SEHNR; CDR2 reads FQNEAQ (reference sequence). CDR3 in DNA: TGTGCCAGCAGCTTAGGAATAGCGGGGGACAATGAGCAGTTCTTC. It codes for CASSLGIAGDNEQFF. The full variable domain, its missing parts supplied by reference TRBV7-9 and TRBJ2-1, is DTGVSQNPRHKITKRGQNVTFRCDPISEHNRLYWYRQTLGQGPEFLTYFQNEAQLEKSRLLSDRFSAERPKGSFSTLEIQRTEQGDSAMYLCASSLGIAGDNEQFFGPGTRLTVL.

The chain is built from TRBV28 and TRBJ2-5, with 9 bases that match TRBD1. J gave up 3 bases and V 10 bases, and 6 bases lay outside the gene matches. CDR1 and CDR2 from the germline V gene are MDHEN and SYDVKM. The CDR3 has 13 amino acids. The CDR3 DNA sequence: TGTGCCATCCCGAGGGACAGGGAAGAGACCCAGTACTTC. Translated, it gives CAIPRDREETQYF.

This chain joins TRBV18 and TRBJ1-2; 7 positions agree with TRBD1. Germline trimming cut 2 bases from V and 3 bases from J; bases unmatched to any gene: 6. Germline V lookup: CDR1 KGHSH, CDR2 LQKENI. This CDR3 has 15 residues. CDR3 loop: CASSPGPQGDYGYTF. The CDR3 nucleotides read TGTGCCAGCTCACCAGGGCCGCAGGGGGACTATGGCTACACCTTC. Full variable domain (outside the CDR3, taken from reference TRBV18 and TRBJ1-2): NAGVMQNPRHLVRRRGQEARLRCSPMKGHSHVYWYRQLPEEGLKFMVYLQKENIIDESGMPKERFSAEFPKEGPSILRIQQVVRGDSAAYFCASSPGPQGDYGYTFGSGTRLTVV.

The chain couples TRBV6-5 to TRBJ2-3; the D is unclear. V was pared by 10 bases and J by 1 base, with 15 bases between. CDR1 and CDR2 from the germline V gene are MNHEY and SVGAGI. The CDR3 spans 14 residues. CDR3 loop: CAISDSRRTDTQYF. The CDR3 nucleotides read TGTGCCATCAGCGACTCCCGCCGCACAGATACGCAGTATTTT.

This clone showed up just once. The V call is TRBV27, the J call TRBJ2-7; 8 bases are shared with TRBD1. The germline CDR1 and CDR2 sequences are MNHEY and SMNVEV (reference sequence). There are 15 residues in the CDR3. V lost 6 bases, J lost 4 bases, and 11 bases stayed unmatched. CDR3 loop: CASSRPGQVGYEQYF. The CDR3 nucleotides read TGTGCCAGCAGCCGACCGGGACAGGTGGGGTACGAGCAGTACTTC.

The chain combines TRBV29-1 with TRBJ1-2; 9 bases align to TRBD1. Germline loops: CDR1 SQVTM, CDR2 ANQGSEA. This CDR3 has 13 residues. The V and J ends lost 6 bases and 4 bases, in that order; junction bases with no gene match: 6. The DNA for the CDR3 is TGCAGCGTACAAGGGACAGGGCTCTATGGCTACACCTTC. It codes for CSVQGTGLYGYTF.

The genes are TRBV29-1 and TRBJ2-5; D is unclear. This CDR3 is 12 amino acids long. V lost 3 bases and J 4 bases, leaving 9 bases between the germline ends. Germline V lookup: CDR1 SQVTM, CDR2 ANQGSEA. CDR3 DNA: TGCAGCGTTGATGAAAGGTCAGAGACCCAGTACTTC. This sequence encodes CSVDERSETQYF.

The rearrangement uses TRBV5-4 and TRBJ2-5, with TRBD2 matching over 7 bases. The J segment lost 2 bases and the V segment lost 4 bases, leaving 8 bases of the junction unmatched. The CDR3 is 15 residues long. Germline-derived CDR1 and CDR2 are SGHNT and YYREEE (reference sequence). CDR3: CASSRDLAVQETQYF. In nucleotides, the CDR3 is TGTGCCAGCAGCAGGGATCTAGCGGTACAAGAGACCCAGTACTTC.

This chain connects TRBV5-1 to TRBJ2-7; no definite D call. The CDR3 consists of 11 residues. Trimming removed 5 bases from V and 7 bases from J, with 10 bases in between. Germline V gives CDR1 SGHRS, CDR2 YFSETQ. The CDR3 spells CASSIGPEQYF. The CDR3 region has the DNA TGCGCCAGCAGTATCGGGCCTGAGCAGTACTTC.

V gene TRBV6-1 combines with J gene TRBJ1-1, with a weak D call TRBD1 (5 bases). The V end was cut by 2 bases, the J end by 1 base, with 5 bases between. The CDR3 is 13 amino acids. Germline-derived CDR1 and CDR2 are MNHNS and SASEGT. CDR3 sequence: CASSERGNTEAFF. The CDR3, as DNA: TGTGCCAGCAGTGAAAGGGGGAACACTGAAGCTTTCTTT.

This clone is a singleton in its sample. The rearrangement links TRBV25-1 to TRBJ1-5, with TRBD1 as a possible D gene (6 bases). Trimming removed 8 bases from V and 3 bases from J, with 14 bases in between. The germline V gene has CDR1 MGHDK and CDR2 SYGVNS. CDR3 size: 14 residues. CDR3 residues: CASHSGQNNQPQHF. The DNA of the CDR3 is TGTGCCAGCCACAGCGGACAGAACAATCAGCCCCAGCATTTT.

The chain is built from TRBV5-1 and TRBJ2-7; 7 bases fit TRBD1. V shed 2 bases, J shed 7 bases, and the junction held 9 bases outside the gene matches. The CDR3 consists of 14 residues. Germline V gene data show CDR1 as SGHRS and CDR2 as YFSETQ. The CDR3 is CASSLQTGVREQYF. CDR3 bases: TGCGCCAGCAGCTTACAAACAGGGGTGAGGGAGCAGTACTTC.

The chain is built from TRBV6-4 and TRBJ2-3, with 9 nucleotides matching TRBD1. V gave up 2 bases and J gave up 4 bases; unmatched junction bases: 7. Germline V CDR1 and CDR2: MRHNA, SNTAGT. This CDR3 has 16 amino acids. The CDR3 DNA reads TGTGCCAGCAGTGACGTTCTCAACAGGGGGCCAGATACGCAGTATTTT. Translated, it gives CASSDVLNRGPDTQYF.

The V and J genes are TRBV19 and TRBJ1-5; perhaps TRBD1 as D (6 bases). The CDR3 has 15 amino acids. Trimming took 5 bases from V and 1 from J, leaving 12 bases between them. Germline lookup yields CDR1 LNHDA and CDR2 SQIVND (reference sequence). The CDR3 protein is CASSVAGTSNQPQHF. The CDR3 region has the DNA TGTGCCAGTAGTGTCGCCGGGACAAGCAATCAGCCCCAGCATTTT.

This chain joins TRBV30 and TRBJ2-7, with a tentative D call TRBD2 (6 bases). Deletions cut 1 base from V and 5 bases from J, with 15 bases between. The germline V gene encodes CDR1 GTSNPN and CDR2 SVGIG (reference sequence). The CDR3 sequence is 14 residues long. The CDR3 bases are TGTGCCTGGAGTGGTGGGCTAGCGACTCACGAGCAGTACTTC. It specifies CAWSGGLATHEQYF.

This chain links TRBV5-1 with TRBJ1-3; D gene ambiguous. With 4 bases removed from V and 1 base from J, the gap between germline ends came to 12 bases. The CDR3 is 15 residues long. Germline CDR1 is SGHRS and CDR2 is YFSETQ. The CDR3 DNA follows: TGCGCCAGCAGCCAAGGGTCCTCTTCTGGAAACACCATATATTTT. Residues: CASSQGSSSGNTIYF. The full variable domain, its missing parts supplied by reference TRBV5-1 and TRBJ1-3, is KAGVTQTPRYLIKTRGQQVTLSCSPISGHRSVSWYQQTPGQGLQFLFEYFSETQRNKGNFPGRFSGRQFSNSRSEMNVSTLELGDSALYLCASSQGSSSGNTIYFGEGSWLTVV.

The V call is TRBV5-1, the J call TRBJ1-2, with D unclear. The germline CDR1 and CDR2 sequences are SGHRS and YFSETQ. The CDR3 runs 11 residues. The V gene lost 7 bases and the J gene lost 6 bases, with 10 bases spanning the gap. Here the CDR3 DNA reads TGCGCCAGCGGCGAGGGAGATGGCTACACCTTC. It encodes CASGEGDGYTF.

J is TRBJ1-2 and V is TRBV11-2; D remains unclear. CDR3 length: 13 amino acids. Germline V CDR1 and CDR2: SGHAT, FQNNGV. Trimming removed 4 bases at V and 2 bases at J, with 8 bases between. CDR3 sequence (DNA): TGTGCCAGCAGCTCAGCTGCAAACTATGGCTACACCTTC. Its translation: CASSSAANYGYTF.

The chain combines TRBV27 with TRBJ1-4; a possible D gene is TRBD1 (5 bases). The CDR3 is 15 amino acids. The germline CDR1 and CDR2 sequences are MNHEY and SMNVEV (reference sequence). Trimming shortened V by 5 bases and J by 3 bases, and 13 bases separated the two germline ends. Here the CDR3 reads CASSGGTWANEKLFF. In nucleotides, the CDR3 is TGTGCCAGCAGTGGGGGAACTTGGGCTAATGAAAAACTGTTTTTT.

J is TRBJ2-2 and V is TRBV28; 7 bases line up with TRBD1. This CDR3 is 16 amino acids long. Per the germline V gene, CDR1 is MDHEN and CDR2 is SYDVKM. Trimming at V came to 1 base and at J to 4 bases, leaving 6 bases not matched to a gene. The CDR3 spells CASSLSYRGPTGELFF. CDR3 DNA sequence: TGTGCCAGCAGTTTATCCTACAGGGGACCCACCGGGGAGCTGTTTTTT.

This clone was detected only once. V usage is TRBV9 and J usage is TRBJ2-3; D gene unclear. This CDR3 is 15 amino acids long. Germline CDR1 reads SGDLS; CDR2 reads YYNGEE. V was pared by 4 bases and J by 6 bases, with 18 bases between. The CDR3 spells CASSWSPLARDTQYF. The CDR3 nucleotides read TGTGCCAGCAGCTGGTCACCCCTGGCCCGTGATACGCAGTATTTT.

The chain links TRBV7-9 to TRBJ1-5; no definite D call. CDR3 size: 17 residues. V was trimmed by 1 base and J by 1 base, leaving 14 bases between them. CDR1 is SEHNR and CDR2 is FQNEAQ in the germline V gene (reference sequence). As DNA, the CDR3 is TGTGCCAGCAGCTTAGTGGTAGGGAGAAGGAGCAATCAGCCCCAGCATTTT. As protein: CASSLVVGRRSNQPQHF.

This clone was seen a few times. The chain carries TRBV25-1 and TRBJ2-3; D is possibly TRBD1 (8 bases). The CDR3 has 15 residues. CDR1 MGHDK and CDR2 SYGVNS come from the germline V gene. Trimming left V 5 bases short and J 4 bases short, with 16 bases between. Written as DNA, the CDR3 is TGTGCCAGCAGTCCGGGAGGACAGGGAGCAGATACGCAGTATTTT. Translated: CASSPGGQGADTQYF.

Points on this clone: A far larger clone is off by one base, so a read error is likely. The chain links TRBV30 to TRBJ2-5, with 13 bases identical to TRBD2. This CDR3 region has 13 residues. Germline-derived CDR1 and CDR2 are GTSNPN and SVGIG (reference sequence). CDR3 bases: TGTGCGCAGGCCACTAGCGGGAGGGAGATCCAGTACTTC. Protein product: CAQATSGREIQYF.

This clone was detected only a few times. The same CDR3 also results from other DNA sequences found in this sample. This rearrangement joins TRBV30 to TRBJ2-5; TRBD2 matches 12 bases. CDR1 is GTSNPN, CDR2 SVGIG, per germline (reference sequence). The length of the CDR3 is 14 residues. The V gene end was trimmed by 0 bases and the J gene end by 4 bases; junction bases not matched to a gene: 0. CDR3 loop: CAWSVGLAGETQYF. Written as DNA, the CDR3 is TGTGCCTGGAGTGTGGGACTAGCGGGAGAGACCCAGTACTTC.